The 22 T cell receptor beta chains in this list originate from one sample, sequenced in a study of blood T cell repertoires in COVID-19. The table came from immunoSEQ multiplex PCR; TCRdb's copy has only in-frame clones and leaves some out. The sample carries roughly 260,000 clones, roughly 82% recorded once. The sequencing sample was made of peripheral blood. These receptors were collected from a woman aged 65 to 85 with acute or convalescent COVID-19.

The V call is TRBV19, the J call TRBJ2-5; D possibly corresponds to TRBD1 (5 bases). This CDR3 spans 14 amino acids. The ends were cut back, 4 bases at V and 4 bases at J, with 13 bases in the middle. In germline, CDR1 is LNHDA, CDR2 SQIVND (reference sequence). CDR3 amino acids: CASSTQGRGETQYF. The CDR3 DNA reads TGTGCCAGTAGTACTCAGGGTAGAGGAGAGACCCAGTACTTC.

The V and J genes are TRBV7-6 and TRBJ2-7; 9 bases are a match to TRBD1. The CDR3 consists of 18 residues. The V gene end was trimmed by 1 base and the J gene end by 2 bases; junction bases not matched to a gene: 12. Germline CDR1 is SGHVS and CDR2 is FNYEAQ. Here the CDR3 DNA reads TGTGCCAGCAGCTTAGACGGGACAGGGCGATCAGGGCCCTACGAGCAGTACTTC. Translation: CASSLDGTGRSGPYEQYF.

The chain links TRBV18 to TRBJ1-5; D may be TRBD1 (6 bases). Germline values: CDR1 KGHSH, CDR2 LQKENI. The CDR3 consists of 16 residues. The ends were cut back, 6 bases at V and 3 bases at J, with 18 bases in the middle. The CDR3 DNA sequence: TGTGCCAGCTCGCCAACCGGGGGGGCGGTCAATCAGCCCCAGCATTTT. Translating gives CASSPTGGAVNQPQHF.

The chain combines TRBV7-8 with TRBJ2-1; D is perhaps TRBD2 (5 bases). The CDR3 loop spans 14 amino acids. The V gene lost 5 bases and the J gene lost 5 bases, with 13 bases spanning the gap. Germline-derived CDR1 and CDR2 are SGHVS and FQNEAQ. The CDR3 nucleotides are TGTGCCAGCAGCCCGAATGGACTCCACAATGAGCAGTTCTTC. Its protein is CASSPNGLHNEQFF.

J is TRBJ1-1 and V is TRBV11-3; a weak D match, TRBD1 (5 bases). The V end lost 2 bases, the J end lost 10 bases, and 14 bases lay between the germline ends. Germline lookup yields CDR1 SGHNT and CDR2 YENEEA. The CDR3 extends over 13 amino acids. CDR3 nucleotides: TGTGCCAGCAGCTTACTCGCGGGGGGAATAGCTTTCTTT. It encodes CASSLLAGGIAFF.

The rearrangement joins TRBV25-1 to TRBJ2-3; 8 bases align to TRBD1. CDR1 is MGHDK and CDR2 is SYGVNS in the germline V gene. CDR3 length equals 15 residues. V trimming: 7 bases; J trimming: 2 bases; junction bases outside the gene matches: 8. This CDR3 is CASTVPGQDTDTQYF. The CDR3 nucleotides read TGTGCCAGCACCGTACCGGGACAGGACACAGATACGCAGTATTTT.

This chain joins TRBV7-8 and TRBJ1-1; D ambiguous. The CDR3 consists of 15 residues. With 1 base removed from V and 0 bases from J, the gap between germline ends came to 9 bases. Germline CDR1 reads SGHVS; CDR2 reads FQNEAQ. The DNA of the CDR3 is TGTGCCAGCAGCTTAGAATTAGTGATGAACACTGAAGCTTTCTTT. As protein: CASSLELVMNTEAFF.

The rearrangement joins TRBV5-1 to TRBJ1-3; perhaps TRBD1 as D (5 bases). This CDR3 has 13 amino acids. Trimming stripped 7 bases from V and 0 bases from J, with 8 bases between. Per the germline V gene, CDR1 is SGHRS and CDR2 is YFSETQ. CDR3: CASGADSGNTIYF. The CDR3 DNA follows: TGCGCCAGCGGGGCAGACTCTGGAAACACCATATATTTT. Drawing the rest from reference TRBV5-1 and TRBJ1-3, the complete variable domain is KAGVTQTPRYLIKTRGQQVTLSCSPISGHRSVSWYQQTPGQGLQFLFEYFSETQRNKGNFPGRFSGRQFSNSRSEMNVSTLELGDSALYLCASGADSGNTIYFGEGSWLTVV.

The chain couples TRBV5-6 to TRBJ2-7; a weak D match, TRBD2 (6 bases). CDR3 length: 14 residues. The V end lost 0 bases, the J end lost 1 base, and 8 bases lay between the germline ends. The germline CDR1 and CDR2 sequences are SGHDT and YYEEEE. CDR3: CASSLGGDSYEQYF. The CDR3 DNA sequence: TGTGCCAGCAGCTTGGGCGGGGATTCCTACGAGCAGTACTTC. The full variable domain, rest sourced from reference TRBV5-6 and TRBJ2-7, is DAGVTQSPTHLIKTRGQQVTLRCSPKSGHDTVSWYQQALGQGPQFIFQYYEEEERQRGNFPDRFSGHQFPNYSSELNVNALLLGDSALYLCASSLGGDSYEQYFGPGTRLTVT.

The V and J genes are TRBV5-3 and TRBJ2-7; 8 bases are a match to TRBD1. TRBV5-3 is designated an ORF whose function remains uncertain. The CDR3 length is 15 residues. V trimming: 1 base; J trimming: 4 bases; junction bases outside the gene matches: 7. This chain's CDR3 is CARSLRTGFWYEQYF. The CDR3 DNA is TGTGCCAGAAGCTTGCGGACAGGGTTTTGGTACGAGCAGTACTTC.

This chain joins TRBV7-2 and TRBJ2-1; TRBD2 agrees at 7 bases. CDR1 and CDR2 from the germline V gene are SGHTA and FQGNSA. Trimming at V came to 5 bases and at J to 0 bases, leaving 7 bases not matched to a gene. The CDR3 consists of 16 residues. CDR3 nucleotides: TGTGCCAGCAGCGATAACTGGGGGGGCTCCTACAATGAGCAGTTCTTC. Its translation: CASSDNWGGSYNEQFF.

The chain carries TRBV5-1 and TRBJ2-7; TRBD1 is a possible D gene (6 bases). CDR3 size: 14 residues. With 4 bases removed from V and 5 bases from J, the gap between germline ends came to 16 bases. Germline assignment: CDR1 SGHRS and CDR2 YFSETQ. The CDR3 here is CASSIRQARDEQYF. DNA for the CDR3: TGCGCCAGCAGCATCCGACAGGCTAGGGACGAGCAGTACTTC. Supplemented by reference TRBV5-1 and TRBJ2-7, the full variable domain reads KAGVTQTPRYLIKTRGQQVTLSCSPISGHRSVSWYQQTPGQGLQFLFEYFSETQRNKGNFPGRFSGRQFSNSRSEMNVSTLELGDSALYLCASSIRQARDEQYFGPGTRLTVT.

This clone has only one observation. The chain uses TRBV28 and TRBJ1-2; D call uncertain. Trimming cost V 2 bases and J 7 bases, with 5 bases left between them. The length of the CDR3 is 11 residues. Germline loops: CDR1 MDHEN, CDR2 SYDVKM. The CDR3 reads CASSLRSGYTF. The DNA of the CDR3 is TGTGCCAGCAGTTTACGGTCTGGCTACACCTTC.

The rearrangement links TRBV29-1 to TRBJ2-5, with 7 bases fitting TRBD1. This CDR3 comprises 11 residues. Looked up from germline, CDR1 is SQVTM and CDR2 is ANQGSEA. As DNA, the CDR3 is TGCACCCTGAGCAGGGGGGAGACCCAGTACTTC. This encodes CTLSRGETQYF.

This chain joins TRBV30 and TRBJ1-1; 8 positions match TRBD1. J lost 0 bases, V lost 4 bases, and 19 bases had no gene match. Germline assignment: CDR1 GTSNPN and CDR2 SVGIG (reference sequence). This CDR3 is 19 amino acids long. In DNA, the CDR3 is TGTGCCTGGACCAAGCGACCAGCTGGTGACAGGGGCTTGAACACTGAAGCTTTCTTT. Translation gives CAWTKRPAGDRGLNTEAFF.

This clone was detected once. The chain carries TRBV28 and TRBJ1-3; D is unclear. The CDR3 runs 17 residues. CDR1 and CDR2 (germline): MDHEN, SYDVKM. The ends were cut back, 0 bases at V and 0 bases at J, with 12 bases in the middle. CDR3 DNA: TGTGCCAGCAGTTTATGGGCACAGCCGAGCTCTGGAAACACCATATATTTT. It encodes CASSLWAQPSSGNTIYF.

The chain combines TRBV7-2 with TRBJ1-6; D is uncertain. The CDR3 contains 14 residues. V lost 5 bases to trimming and J lost 6 bases, with 11 bases between them. CDR1 and CDR2 (germline): SGHTA, FQGNSA. CDR3 nucleotides: TGTGCCAGCAGCCCGGGTCAACTTAATTCACCCCTCCACTTT. The encoded protein is CASSPGQLNSPLHF.

The chain recombines TRBV7-2 with TRBJ1-6; 11 bases match TRBD1. The CDR3 runs 16 residues. Trimming took 3 bases from V and 9 from J; bases not matched to a gene: 7. Germline CDR1 SGHTA, CDR2 FQGNSA. The CDR3 is CASSLVGQGAASPLHF. The CDR3 DNA is TGTGCCAGCAGCTTGGTAGGACAGGGGGCTGCTTCACCCCTCCACTTT.

The chain has TRBV4-3 and TRBJ2-2; unclear D gene. The CDR3 is 16 amino acids. The V end lost 0 bases, the J end lost 0 bases, and 8 bases lay between the germline ends. Germline CDR1 LGHNA, CDR2 YSLEER. The CDR3 nucleotides are TGCGCCAGCAGCCAAGATACGGTAGCGAACACCGGGGAGCTGTTTTTT. Its translation is CASSQDTVANTGELFF.

The genes are TRBV12-3 or TRBV12-4 and TRBJ1-5; 7 positions match TRBD1. V was clipped by 8 bases and J by 7 bases; unmatched bases: 8. This CDR3 spans 13 amino acids. The CDR3 DNA follows: TGTGCCAGCTCGAAGGGGGCGGGACAGCCCCAGCATTTT. Translated, it gives CASSKGAGQPQHF.

This CDR3 reads CASTPGRERTEAFF. Here the CDR3 DNA reads TGTGCCAGTACCCCGGGGAGGGAACGCACTGAAGCTTTCTTT. The genes are TRBV19 and TRBJ1-1; D is ambiguous. From germline, CDR1 is LNHDA and CDR2 SQIVND (reference sequence). The CDR3 runs 14 residues. Deletions cut 7 bases from V and 4 bases from J, with 16 bases between.

This chain links TRBV6-2 or TRBV6-3 with TRBJ1-1; TRBD1 matches 7 bases. Germline V gene sequence: CDR1 MNHEY, CDR2 SVGEGT. The trim removed 5 bases at V and 5 bases at J, leaving 11 bases unmatched. The CDR3 contains 15 residues. DNA for the CDR3: TGTGCCAGCAGTACCTTCCGACAGGGTGGAACTGAAGCTTTCTTT. Translated, it gives CASSTFRQGGTEAFF.